The 8 T cell receptor beta chains listed next were all sequenced from one sample in a study of CD8 T cells in ankylosing spondylitis. No antigens are known for them. TCRdb called the 5' RACE reads again in MiXCR, with one record for every CDR3 protein. The data show around 890,000 distinct CDR3 sequences, with over 9.5% seen just once and approximately 0.51% held by the top ten. Study results and limitations: A TCR beta motif made of about eight highly homologous variants seemed typical of ankylosing spondylitis blood.

Sequenced material: blood, either unsorted or a sorted T cell fraction (not recorded which). These receptors were collected from a male donor with ankylosing spondylitis.

Comment on this clonotype: The junction does not match germline at one end; this may be a read error. The genes are TRBV6-2 or TRBV6-3 and TRBJ2-2; 8 bases fit TRBD1. CDR3 length: 12 amino acids. Germline V gene data show CDR1 as MNHEY and CDR2 as SVGEGT. In DNA form, the CDR3 reads TGCGCCAGCGGACAGGGCCCCGGGGAGCTGTTTTTT. Translating it yields CASGQGPGELFF.

This clonotype was seen only a few times. This chain uses TRBV7-2 with TRBJ1-5; D is unclear. V dropped 3 bases and J dropped 5 bases, with 5 bases sitting between them. The CDR3 spans 12 residues. Germline CDR1 and CDR2: SGHTA and FQGNSA. CDR3 loop: CASSFHDQPQHF. CDR3 in DNA: TGTGCCAGCAGCTTCCACGATCAGCCCCAGCATTTT. Supplemented by reference TRBV7-2 and TRBJ1-5, the full variable domain reads GAGVSQSPSNKVTEKGKDVELRCDPISGHTALYWYRQSLGQGLEFLIYFQGNSAPDKSGLPSDRFSAERTGGSVSTLTIQRTQQEDSAVYLCASSFHDQPQHFGDGTRLSIL.

There are many counts of this clonotype. V is TRBV9 and J is TRBJ2-7; tentatively, D is TRBD1 or TRBD2 (5 bases each). The CDR3 length is 13 residues. Germline-derived CDR1 and CDR2 are SGDLS and YYNGEE. Trimming pared 2 bases from V and 2 bases from J, leaving 8 bases between. The CDR3 nucleotides are TGTGCCAGCAGCGTCGGGGCTGCCTACGAGCAGTACTTC. Its translation: CASSVGAAYEQYF.

The chain employs TRBV20-1 and TRBJ1-1; 9 positions agree with TRBD1. Germline CDR1 and CDR2: DFQATT and SNEGSKA (reference sequence). The CDR3 totals 12 residues. The trim removed 2 bases at V and 8 bases at J, leaving 3 bases unmatched. CDR3: CSARPDRGEAFF. The CDR3 DNA reads as TGCAGTGCTAGACCCGACAGGGGGGAAGCTTTCTTT.

This clonotype has just a few counts. Here the CDR3 reads CASSVQGAENTEAFF. Here the CDR3 DNA reads TGCGCCAGCAGCGTACAGGGGGCCGAGAACACTGAAGCTTTCTTT. The chain joins TRBV5-1 to TRBJ1-1; 9 nucleotides align to TRBD1. V dropped 4 bases and J dropped 1; count of bases not matched to a gene: 5. This CDR3 is 15 amino acids long. Germline CDR1 reads SGHRS; CDR2 reads YFSETQ.

This clonotype has only a few counts. This chain uses TRBV27 with TRBJ1-2; D gene uncertain. The germline CDR1 and CDR2 sequences are MNHEY and SMNVEV (reference sequence). V lost 3 bases and J 2 bases, leaving 10 bases between the germline ends. The CDR3 is made up of 14 amino acids. The CDR3 spells CASSFSYSNYGYTF. CDR3 bases: TGTGCCAGCAGTTTCTCTTACAGCAACTATGGCTACACCTTC.

This clonotype came up a few times. The rearrangement joins TRBV10-3 to TRBJ2-3; maybe TRBD2 (5 bases). Germline loops: CDR1 ENHRY, CDR2 SYGVKD. The length of the CDR3 is 14 residues. The V end was cut by 10 bases, the J end by 0 bases, with 14 bases between. The CDR3 spells CATSGVESTDTQYF. In DNA, the CDR3 is TGTGCCACCTCCGGGGTCGAAAGCACAGATACGCAGTATTTT.

In this sample, this clonotype turned up many times. The chain recombines TRBV20-1 with TRBJ1-5; no firm D call. Trimming removed 2 bases at V and 2 bases at J, with 7 bases between. The CDR3 is made up of 13 amino acids. Germline CDR1 reads DFQATT; CDR2 reads SNEGSKA (reference sequence). Here the CDR3 DNA reads TGCAGTGCTAGAATGGGTGGCAATCAGCCCCAGCATTTT. It encodes CSARMGGNQPQHF.